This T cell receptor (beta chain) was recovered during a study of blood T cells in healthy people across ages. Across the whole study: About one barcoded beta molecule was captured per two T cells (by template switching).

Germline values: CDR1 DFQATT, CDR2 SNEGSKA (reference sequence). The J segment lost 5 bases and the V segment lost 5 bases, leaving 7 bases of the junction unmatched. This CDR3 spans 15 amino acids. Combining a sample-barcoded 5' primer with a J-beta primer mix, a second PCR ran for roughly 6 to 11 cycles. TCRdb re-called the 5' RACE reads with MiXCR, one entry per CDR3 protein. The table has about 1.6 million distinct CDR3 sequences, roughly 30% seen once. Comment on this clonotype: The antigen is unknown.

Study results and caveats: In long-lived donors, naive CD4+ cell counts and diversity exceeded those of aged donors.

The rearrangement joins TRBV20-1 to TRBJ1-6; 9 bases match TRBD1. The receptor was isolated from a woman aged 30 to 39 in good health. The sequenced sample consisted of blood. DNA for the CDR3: TGCAGTGCTCCTACCGGGACAGGGAATAATTCACCCCTCCACTTT. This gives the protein CSAPTGTGNNSPLHF.